The clone carrying this T cell receptor beta chain occurred many times. Alpha and beta chains were covered, as first-strand cDNA relied on TRAV- and TRBV-specific primers. Amplification of TCRs used a constant-region primer and V-primer adapter for roughly 20 PCR cycles. MiXCR was run by TCRdb on the reads, yielding one entry per CDR3 protein. The sample gives roughly 90,000 distinct CDR3 sequences, around a fifth of which show up once; 9.5% to 15% is in the top ten. The source of the sample is a study of low-dose radiotherapy and immunotherapy resistance in tumors. The wider study: Patients of Cohort 1 had 0.5 Gy fractions every 2 weeks, which summed to 6.5 Gy. On an every-two-weeks schedule, patients received intravenous nivolumab 240 mg, along with ipilimumab 1 mg/kg every six weeks. Aspirin 300 mg, taken orally and daily, was given to patients for four cycles from cycle 1 day 1.

Germline values: CDR1 KGHSY, CDR2 FQNENV. The CDR3 covers 15 residues. Trimming took 1 base from V and 1 from J, leaving 10 bases between them. Noted time point: after trial treatment. Treatment described: LDRT plus nivolumab, ipilimumab, low-dose cyclophosphamide and aspirin (RACIN trial). The presence of advanced solid tumors lacking tumor-infiltrating lymphocytes characterized eligible patients. This chain uses TRBV16 with TRBJ1-1; unclear D gene. The origin of this receptor is a female donor with ovarian cancer. This specimen was PBMCs, taken after low-dose radiotherapy plus immunotherapy. For the CDR3, the DNA is TGTGCCAGCAGCCAATACGACTTACGGAACACTGAAGCTTTCTTT. Its protein is CASSQYDLRNTEAFF.